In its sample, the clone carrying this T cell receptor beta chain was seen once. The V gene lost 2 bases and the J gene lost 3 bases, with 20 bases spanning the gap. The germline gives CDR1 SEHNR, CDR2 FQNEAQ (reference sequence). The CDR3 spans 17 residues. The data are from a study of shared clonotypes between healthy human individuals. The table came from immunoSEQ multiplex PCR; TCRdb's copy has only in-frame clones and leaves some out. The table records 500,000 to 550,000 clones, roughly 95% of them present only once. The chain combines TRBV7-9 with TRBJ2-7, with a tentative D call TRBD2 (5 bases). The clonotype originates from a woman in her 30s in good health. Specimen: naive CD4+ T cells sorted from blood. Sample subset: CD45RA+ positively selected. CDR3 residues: CASSLRGADIPYYEQYF. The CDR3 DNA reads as TGTGCCAGCAGCTTACGCGGAGCGGATATCCCCTACTACGAGCAGTACTTC.